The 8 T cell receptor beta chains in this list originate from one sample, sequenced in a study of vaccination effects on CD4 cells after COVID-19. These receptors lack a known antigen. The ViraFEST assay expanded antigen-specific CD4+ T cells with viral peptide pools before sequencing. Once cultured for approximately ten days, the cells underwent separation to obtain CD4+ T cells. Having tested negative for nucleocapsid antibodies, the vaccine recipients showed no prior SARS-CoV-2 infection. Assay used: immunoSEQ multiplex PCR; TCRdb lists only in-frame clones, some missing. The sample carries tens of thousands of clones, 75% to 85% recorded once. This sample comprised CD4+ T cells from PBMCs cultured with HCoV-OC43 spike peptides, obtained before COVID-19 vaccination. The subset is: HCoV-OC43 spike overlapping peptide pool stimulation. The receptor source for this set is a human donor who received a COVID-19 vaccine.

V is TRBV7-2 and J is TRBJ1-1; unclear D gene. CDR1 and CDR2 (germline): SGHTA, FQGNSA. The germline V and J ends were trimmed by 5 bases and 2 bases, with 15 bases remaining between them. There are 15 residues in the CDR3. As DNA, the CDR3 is TGTGCCAGCAGCCTAACGGGAACAGATAACACTGAAGCTTTCTTT. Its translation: CASSLTGTDNTEAFF.

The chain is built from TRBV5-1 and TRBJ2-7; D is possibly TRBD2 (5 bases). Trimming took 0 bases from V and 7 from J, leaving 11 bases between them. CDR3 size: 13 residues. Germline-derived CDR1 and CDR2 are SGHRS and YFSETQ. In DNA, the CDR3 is TGCGCCAGCAGCTTGGACGCGGAGGAAGAGCAGTACGTC. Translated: CASSLDAEEEQYV.

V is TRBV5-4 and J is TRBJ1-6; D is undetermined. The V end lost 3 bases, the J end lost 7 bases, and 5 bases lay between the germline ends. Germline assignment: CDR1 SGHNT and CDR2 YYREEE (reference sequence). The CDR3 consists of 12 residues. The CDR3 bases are TGTGCCAGCAGCTCTCCGAATTCACCCCTCCACTTT. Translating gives CASSSPNSPLHF.

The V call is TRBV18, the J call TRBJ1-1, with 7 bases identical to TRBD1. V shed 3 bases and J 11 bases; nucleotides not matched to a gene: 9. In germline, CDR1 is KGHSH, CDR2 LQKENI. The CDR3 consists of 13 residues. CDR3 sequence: CASSPPPDRVAFF. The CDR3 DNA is TGTGCCAGCTCACCCCCTCCCGACAGGGTCGCTTTCTTT.

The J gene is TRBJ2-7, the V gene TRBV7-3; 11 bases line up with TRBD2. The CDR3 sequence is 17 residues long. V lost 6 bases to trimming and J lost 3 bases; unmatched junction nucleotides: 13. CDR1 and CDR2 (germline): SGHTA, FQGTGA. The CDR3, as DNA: TGTGCCAGCAGTCTCGGACCGGGACTAGCGGCGATCTACGAGCAGTACGTC. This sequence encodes CASSLGPGLAAIYEQYV.

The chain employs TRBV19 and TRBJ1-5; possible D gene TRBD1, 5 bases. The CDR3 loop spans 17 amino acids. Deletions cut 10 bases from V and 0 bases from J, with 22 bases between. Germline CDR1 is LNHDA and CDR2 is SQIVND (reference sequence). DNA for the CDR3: TGTGCCACACACGGTGGTGGGCAGGGTAATAGCAATCAGCCCCAGCATTTT. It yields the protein CATHGGGQGNSNQPQHF.

For the CDR3, the DNA is TGTGCCAGCAGCAGGGTGGGGTACCAAGAGACCCAGTACTTC. The encoded protein is CASSRVGYQETQYF. The gene calls are TRBV5-5 and TRBJ2-5, with unresolved D. This CDR3 has 14 amino acids. V was cut by 4 bases and J by 0 bases, with 10 bases left in between. Germline values: CDR1 SGHKS, CDR2 YYEKEE (reference sequence).

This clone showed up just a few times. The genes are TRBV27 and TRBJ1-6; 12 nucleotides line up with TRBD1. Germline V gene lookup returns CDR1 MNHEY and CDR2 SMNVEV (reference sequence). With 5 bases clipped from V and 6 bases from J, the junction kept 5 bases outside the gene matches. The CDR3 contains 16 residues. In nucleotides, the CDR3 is TGTGCCAGCAGTACCTGGGACAGGGGGCTTAATTCACCCCTCCACTTT. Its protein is CASSTWDRGLNSPLHF.